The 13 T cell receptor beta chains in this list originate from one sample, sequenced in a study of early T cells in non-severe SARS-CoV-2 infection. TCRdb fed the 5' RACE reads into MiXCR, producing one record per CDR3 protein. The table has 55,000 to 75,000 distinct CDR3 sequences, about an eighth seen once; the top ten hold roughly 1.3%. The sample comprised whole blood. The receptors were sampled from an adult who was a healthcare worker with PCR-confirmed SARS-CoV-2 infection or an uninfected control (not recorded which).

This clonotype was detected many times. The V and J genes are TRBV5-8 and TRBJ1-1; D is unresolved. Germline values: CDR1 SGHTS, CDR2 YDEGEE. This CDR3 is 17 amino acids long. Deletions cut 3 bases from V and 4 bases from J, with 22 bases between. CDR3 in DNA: TGTGCCAGCAGCTCGGGTGTTGAATGGGTTGGCGGCACTGAAGCTTTCTTT. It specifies CASSSGVEWVGGTEAFF.

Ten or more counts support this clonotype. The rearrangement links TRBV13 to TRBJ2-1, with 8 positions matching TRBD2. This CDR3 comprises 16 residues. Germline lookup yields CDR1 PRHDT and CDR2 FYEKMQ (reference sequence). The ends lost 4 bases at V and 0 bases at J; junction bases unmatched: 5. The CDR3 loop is CASSYSGASSYNEQFF. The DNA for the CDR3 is TGTGCCAGCAGCTATAGCGGGGCGAGCTCCTACAATGAGCAGTTCTTC. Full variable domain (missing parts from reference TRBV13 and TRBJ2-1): AAGVIQSPRHLIKEKRETATLKCYPIPRHDTVYWYQQGPGQDPQFLISFYEKMQSDKGSIPDRFSAQQFSDYHSELNMSSLELGDSALYFCASSYSGASSYNEQFFGPGTRLTVL.

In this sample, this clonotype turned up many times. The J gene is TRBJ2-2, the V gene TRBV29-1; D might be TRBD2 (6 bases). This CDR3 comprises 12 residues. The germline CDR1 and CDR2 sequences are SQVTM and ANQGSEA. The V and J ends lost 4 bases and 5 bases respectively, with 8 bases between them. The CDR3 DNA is TGCAGCGTTGGTGGGGGGACCGGGGAGCTGTTTTTT. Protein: CSVGGGTGELFF.

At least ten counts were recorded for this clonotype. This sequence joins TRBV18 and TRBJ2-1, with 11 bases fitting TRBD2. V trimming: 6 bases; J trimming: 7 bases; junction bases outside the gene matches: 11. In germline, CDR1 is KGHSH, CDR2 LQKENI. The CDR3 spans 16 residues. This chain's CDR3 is CASSLLLAGARNEQFF. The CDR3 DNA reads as TGTGCCAGCTCCCTTTTACTAGCGGGGGCAAGAAATGAGCAGTTCTTC.

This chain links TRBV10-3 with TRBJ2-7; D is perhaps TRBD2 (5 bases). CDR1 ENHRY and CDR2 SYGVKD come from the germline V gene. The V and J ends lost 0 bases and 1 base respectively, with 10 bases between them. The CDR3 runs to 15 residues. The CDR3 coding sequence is TGTGCCATCAGTGAGTCAGCGGTCGCTTCCTACGAGCAGTACTTC. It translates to CAISESAVASYEQYF.

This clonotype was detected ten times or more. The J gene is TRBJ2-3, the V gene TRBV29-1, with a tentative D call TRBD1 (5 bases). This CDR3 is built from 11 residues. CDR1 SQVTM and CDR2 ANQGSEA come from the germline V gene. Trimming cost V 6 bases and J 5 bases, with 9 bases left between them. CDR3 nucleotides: TGCAGCGTGACCCAGGGAGATACGCAGTATTTT. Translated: CSVTQGDTQYF.

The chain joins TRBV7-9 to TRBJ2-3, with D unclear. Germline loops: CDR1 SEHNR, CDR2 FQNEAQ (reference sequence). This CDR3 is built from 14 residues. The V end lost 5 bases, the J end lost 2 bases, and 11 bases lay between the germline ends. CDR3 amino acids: CASSPTALTDTQYF. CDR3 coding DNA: TGTGCCAGCAGCCCGACGGCACTCACAGATACGCAGTATTTT.

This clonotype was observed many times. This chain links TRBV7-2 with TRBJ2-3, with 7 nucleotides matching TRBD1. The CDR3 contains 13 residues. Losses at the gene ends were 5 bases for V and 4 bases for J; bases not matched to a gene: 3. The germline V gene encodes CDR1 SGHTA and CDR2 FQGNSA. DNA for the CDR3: TGTGCCAGCAGCGCTACAGGGGCAGATACGCAGTATTTT. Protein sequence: CASSATGADTQYF.

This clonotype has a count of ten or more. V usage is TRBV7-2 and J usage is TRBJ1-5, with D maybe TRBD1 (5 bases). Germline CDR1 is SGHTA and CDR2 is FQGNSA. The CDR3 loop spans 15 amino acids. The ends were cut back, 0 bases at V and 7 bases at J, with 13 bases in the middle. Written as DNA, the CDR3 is TGTGCCAGCAGCTTAGCGCGACAGTTCGGGCAGCCCCAGCATTTT. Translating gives CASSLARQFGQPQHF. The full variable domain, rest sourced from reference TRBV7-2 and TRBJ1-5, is GAGVSQSPSNKVTEKGKDVELRCDPISGHTALYWYRQSLGQGLEFLIYFQGNSAPDKSGLPSDRFSAERTGGSVSTLTIQRTQQEDSAVYLCASSLARQFGQPQHFGDGTRLSIL.

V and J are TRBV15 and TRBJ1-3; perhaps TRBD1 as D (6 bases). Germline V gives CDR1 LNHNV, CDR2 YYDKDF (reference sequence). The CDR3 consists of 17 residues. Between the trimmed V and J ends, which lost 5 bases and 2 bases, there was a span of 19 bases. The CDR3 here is CATSPRVGTSPGNTIYF. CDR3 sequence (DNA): TGTGCCACCAGCCCAAGGGTCGGGACAAGCCCTGGAAACACCATATATTTT.

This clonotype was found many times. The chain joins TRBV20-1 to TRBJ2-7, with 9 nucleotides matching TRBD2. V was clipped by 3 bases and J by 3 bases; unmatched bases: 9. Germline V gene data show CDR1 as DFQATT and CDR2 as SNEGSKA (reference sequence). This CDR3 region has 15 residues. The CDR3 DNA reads TGCAGTGCTAGGTCCCTGAAAGCGGGGGGCTACGAGCAGTACTTC. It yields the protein CSARSLKAGGYEQYF.

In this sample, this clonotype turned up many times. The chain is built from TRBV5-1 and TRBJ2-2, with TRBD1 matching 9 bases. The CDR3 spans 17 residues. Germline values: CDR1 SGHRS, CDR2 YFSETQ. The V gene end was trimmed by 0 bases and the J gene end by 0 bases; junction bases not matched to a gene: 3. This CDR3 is CASSLETGGSNTGELFF. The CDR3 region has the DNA TGCGCCAGCAGCTTGGAAACAGGGGGCTCGAACACCGGGGAGCTGTTTTTT.

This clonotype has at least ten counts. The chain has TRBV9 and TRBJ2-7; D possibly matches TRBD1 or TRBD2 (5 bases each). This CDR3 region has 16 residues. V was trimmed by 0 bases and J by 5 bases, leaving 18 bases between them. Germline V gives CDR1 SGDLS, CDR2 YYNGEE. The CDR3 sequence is CASSVGGRGRVDEQYF. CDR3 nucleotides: TGTGCCAGCAGCGTAGGGGGGAGAGGTCGGGTTGACGAGCAGTACTTC.